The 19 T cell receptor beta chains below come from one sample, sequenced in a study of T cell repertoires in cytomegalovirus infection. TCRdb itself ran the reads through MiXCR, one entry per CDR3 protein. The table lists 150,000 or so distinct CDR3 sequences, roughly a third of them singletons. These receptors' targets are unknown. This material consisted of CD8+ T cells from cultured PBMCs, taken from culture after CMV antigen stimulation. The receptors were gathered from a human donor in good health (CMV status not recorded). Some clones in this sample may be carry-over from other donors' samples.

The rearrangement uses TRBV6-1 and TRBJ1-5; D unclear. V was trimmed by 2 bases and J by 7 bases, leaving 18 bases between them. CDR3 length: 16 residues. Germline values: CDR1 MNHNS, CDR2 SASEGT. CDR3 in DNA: TGTGCCAGCAGTGAATTATCACAGTTCAGTGTCCAGCCCCAGCATTTT. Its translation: CASSELSQFSVQPQHF.

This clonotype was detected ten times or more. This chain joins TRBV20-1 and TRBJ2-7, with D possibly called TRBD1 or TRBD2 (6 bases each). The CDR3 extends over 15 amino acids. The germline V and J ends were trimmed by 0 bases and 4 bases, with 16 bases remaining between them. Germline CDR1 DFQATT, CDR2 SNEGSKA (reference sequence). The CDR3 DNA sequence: TGCAGTGCTAGAGATGGGGGGCGACGCGGTTACGAGCAGTACTTC. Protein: CSARDGGRRGYEQYF.

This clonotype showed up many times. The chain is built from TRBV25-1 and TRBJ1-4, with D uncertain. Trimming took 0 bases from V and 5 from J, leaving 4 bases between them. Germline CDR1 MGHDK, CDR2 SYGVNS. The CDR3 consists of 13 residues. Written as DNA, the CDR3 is TGTGCCAGCAGTGAATACAGAAATGAAAAACTGTTTTTT. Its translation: CASSEYRNEKLFF.

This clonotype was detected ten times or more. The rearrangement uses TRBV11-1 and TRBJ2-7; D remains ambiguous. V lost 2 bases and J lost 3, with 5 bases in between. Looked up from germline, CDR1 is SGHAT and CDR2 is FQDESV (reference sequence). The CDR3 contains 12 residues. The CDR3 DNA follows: TGTGCCAGCAGCTTACAGGACTACGAGCAGTACTTC. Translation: CASSLQDYEQYF.

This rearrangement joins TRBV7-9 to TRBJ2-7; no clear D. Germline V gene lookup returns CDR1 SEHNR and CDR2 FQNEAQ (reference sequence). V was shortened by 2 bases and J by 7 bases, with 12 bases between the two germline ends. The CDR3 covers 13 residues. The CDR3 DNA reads TGTGCCAGCAGCTTAACGATGGGGATGGAGCAGTACTTC. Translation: CASSLTMGMEQYF.

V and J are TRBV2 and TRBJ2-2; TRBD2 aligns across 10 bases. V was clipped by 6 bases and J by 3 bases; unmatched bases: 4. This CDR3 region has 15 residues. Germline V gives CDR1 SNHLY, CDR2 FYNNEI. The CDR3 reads CASRVLAGDTGELFF. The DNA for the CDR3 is TGTGCCAGCAGGGTTCTAGCGGGGGACACCGGGGAGCTGTTTTTT.

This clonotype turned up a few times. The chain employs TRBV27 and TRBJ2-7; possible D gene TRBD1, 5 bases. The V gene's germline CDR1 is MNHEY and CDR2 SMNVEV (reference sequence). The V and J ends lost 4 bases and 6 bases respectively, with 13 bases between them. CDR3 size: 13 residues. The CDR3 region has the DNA TGTGCCAGCAGTTCCGCAGGGTTGTCCGAGCAGTACTTC. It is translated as CASSSAGLSEQYF.

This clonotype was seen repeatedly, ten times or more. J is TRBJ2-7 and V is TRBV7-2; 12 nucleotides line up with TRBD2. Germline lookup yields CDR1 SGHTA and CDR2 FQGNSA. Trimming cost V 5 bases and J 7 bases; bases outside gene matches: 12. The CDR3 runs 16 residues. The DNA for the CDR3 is TGTGCCAGCAGCCAAATAAGACTAGCGGGGGCGGGGGAGCAGTACTTC. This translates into CASSQIRLAGAGEQYF.

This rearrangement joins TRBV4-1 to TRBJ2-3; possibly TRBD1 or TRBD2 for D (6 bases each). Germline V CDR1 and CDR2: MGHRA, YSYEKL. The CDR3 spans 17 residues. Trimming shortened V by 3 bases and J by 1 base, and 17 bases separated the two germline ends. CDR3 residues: CASSQVAGGARTDTQYF. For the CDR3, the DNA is TGCGCCAGCAGCCAGGTCGCCGGGGGCGCCCGCACAGATACGCAGTATTTT.

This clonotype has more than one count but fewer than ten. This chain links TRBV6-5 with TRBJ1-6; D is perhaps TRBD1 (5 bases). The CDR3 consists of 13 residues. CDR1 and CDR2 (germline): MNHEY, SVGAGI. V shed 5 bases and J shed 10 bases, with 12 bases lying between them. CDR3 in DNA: TGTGCCAGCAGTCCTCAGGGTTACTCACCCCTCCACTTT. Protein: CASSPQGYSPLHF.

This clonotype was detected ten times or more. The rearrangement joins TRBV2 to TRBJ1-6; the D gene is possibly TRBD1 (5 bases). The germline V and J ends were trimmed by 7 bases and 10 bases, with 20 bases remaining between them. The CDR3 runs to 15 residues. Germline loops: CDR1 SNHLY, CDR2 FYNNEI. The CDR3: CASNLEGYPGSPLHF. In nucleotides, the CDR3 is TGTGCCAGCAACCTGGAGGGGTACCCGGGGTCACCCCTCCACTTT.

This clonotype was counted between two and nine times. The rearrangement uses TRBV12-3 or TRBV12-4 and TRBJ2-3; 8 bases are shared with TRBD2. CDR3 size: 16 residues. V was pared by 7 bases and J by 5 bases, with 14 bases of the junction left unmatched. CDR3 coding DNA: TGTGCCAGCACCCCGAAGGGGACTAGTTACGTAGATACGCAGTATTTT. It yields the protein CASTPKGTSYVDTQYF.

The CDR3: CATSTSGGIWGVDEKLFF. CDR3 in DNA: TGTGCCACCAGCACCAGTGGGGGAATTTGGGGTGTGGATGAAAAACTGTTTTTT. V is TRBV15 and J is TRBJ1-4; the D gene is possibly TRBD1 (5 bases). V dropped 4 bases and J dropped 6 bases, with 24 bases sitting between them. Germline-derived CDR1 and CDR2 are LNHNV and YYDKDF (reference sequence). The CDR3 totals 18 residues.

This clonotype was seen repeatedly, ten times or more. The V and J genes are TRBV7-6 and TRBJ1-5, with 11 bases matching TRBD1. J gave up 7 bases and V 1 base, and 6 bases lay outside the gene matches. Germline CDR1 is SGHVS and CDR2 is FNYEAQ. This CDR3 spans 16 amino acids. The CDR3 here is CASSLGTGGTGQPQHF. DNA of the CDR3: TGTGCCAGCAGCTTAGGGACAGGGGGCACAGGGCAGCCCCAGCATTTT.

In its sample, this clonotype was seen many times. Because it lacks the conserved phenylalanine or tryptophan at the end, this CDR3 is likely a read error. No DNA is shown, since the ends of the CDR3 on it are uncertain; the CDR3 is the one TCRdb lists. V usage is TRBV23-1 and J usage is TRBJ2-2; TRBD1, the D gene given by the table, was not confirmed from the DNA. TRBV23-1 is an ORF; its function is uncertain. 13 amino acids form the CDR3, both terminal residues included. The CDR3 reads CASSQLGVGQVRD.

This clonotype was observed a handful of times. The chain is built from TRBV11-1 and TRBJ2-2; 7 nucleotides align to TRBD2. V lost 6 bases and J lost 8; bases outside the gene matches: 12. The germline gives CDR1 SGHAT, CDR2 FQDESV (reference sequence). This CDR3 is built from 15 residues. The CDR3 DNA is TGTGCCAGCAGTGGGGCTAGCGGTAATCTTGGGGAGCTGTTTTTT. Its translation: CASSGASGNLGELFF.

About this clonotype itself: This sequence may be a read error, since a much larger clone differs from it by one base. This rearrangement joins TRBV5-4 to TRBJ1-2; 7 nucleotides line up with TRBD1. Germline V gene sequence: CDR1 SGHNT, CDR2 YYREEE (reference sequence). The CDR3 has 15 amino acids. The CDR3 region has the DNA TGTGCCAGCAACTTGGCCGGGACAGTAAAGAGGGGCTACACCTTC. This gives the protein CASNLAGTVKRGYTF.

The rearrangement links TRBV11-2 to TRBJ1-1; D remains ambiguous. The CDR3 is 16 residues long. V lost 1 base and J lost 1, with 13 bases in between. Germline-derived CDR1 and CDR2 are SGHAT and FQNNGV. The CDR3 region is CASSLALGLENTEAFF. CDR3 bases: TGTGCCAGCAGCTTAGCTCTGGGGTTAGAGAACACTGAAGCTTTCTTT.

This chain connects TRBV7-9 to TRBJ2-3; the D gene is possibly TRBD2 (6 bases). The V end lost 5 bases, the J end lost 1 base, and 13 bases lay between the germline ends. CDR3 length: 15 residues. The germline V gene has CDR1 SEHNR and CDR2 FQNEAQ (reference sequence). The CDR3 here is CASSPGRRGTDTQYF. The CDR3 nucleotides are TGTGCCAGCAGCCCTGGGCGGAGGGGCACAGATACGCAGTATTTT.